The T cell receptor beta chain under discussion was sequenced for a study of Ad26.COV2.S vaccination and SARS-CoV-2 variants. Whole-study findings and limits: Total T cell responses, in the TCR breadth and depth analyses, may have been underestimated. Reported findings describe substantial breadth in spike-specific CD8+ and CD4+ T cell responses following vaccination.

The table came from immunoSEQ multiplex PCR; TCRdb's copy has only in-frame clones and leaves some out. The data contain 180,000 or so clones, 70% to 90% of them singletons. The CDR3 totals 15 residues. CDR1 and CDR2 (germline): MNHEY, SVGAGI. V trimming: 6 bases; J trimming: 2 bases; junction bases outside the gene matches: 10. Points on this clone: The antigen remains undetermined.

The gene calls are TRBV6-5 and TRBJ2-7; 7 positions agree with TRBD1. Source: peripheral blood, taken after recovery from COVID-19. The receptor was isolated from a human donor who had recovered from COVID-19. The CDR3 spells CASSWPDREAYEQYF. CDR3 DNA sequence: TGTGCCAGCAGCTGGCCCGACAGGGAAGCCTACGAGCAGTACTTC.